Sequencing of this T cell receptor beta chain was carried out in a study of technical replicates of blood from several donors. Sequencing was performed with immunoSEQ multiplex PCR; in TCRdb, only in-frame clones are kept and a portion is missing. There are tens of thousands of clones in the sample; under 98% occur only once, and about 0.24% lies in the top ten. The sequence came from a human donor in good health. Material: T cells isolated from PBMCs.

The CDR3 region has the DNA TGTGCCAGCAGCTTTCGACAGGGAAACACCATATATTTT. It translates to CASSFRQGNTIYF. The chain links TRBV7-2 to TRBJ1-3; tentatively, D is TRBD1 (5 bases). This CDR3 has 13 amino acids. Germline V gene sequence: CDR1 SGHTA, CDR2 FQGNSA. Trimming took off 3 bases at V and 4 bases at J, with 7 bases between the two ends.